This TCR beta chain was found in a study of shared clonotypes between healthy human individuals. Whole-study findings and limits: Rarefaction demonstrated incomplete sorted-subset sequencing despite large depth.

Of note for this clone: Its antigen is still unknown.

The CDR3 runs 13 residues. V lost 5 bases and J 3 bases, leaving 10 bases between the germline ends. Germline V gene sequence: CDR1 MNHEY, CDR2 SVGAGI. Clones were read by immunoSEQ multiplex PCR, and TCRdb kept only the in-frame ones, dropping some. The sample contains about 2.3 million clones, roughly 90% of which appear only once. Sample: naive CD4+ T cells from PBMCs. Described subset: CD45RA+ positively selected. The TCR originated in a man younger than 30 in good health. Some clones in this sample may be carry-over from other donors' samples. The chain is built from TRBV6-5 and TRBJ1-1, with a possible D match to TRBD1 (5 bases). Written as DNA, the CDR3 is TGTGCCAGCAGTCGAGGGGAGGACACTGAAGCTTTCTTT. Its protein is CASSRGEDTEAFF.